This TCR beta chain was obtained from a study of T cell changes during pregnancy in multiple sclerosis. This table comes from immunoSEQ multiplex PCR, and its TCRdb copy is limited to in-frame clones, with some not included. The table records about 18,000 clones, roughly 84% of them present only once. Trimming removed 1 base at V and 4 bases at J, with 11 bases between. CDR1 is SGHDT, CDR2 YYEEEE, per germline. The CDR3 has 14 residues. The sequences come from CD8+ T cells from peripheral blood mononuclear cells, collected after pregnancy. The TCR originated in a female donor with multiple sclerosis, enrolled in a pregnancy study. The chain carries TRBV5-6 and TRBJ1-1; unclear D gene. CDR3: CASSLSRLFTEAFF. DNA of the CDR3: TGTGCCAGCAGCTTGTCGCGACTCTTCACTGAAGCTTTCTTT.